The 13 T cell receptor beta chains listed next were all sequenced from one sample in a study of prognosis after radiotherapy for stage I lung cancer. Two rounds of multiplex PCR amplified TCR beta CDR3 from genomic DNA. TRBV and TRBJ genes each had their own specific primers in first-round PCR. TCRdb re-called the multiplex PCR reads through MiXCR, storing one row per CDR3 protein. Altogether around 30,000 distinct CDR3 sequences are present, 32% being singletons, with the ten largest covering about 25%. Sequenced here: PBMCs, sampled before or after stereotactic body radiation therapy (not recorded which). The receptors were gathered from a donor aged 50 or older with non-small cell lung cancer.

In this sample, this clonotype turned up many times. The chain has TRBV19 and TRBJ1-1, with D tentatively TRBD1 (6 bases). V gave up 6 bases and J gave up 1 base, with 12 bases separating them. CDR3 length: 14 residues. CDR1 LNHDA and CDR2 SQIVND come from the germline V gene (reference sequence). The CDR3, as DNA: TGTGCCAGTAGCCCAATGACAGGGAACACTGAAGCTTTCTTT. Translation gives CASSPMTGNTEAFF.

At least ten counts were recorded for this clonotype. The chain couples TRBV20-1 to TRBJ2-3; 14 positions match TRBD2. The ends lost 4 bases at V and 3 bases at J; junction bases unmatched: 9. Germline V gene data show CDR1 as DFQATT and CDR2 as SNEGSKA (reference sequence). This CDR3 region has 17 residues. CDR3 amino acids: CSATSPGTSGGTDTQYF. The CDR3 DNA follows: TGCAGTGCTACCAGTCCCGGGACTAGCGGGGGTACAGATACGCAGTATTTT.

In this sample, this clonotype turned up many times. This may be a read error: a much more frequent sequence differs by one nucleotide. The chain recombines TRBV20-1 with TRBJ2-1; 8 nucleotides align to TRBD1. V lost 5 bases and J lost 2; bases outside the gene matches: 8. The CDR3 loop spans 15 amino acids. Germline assignment: CDR1 DFQATT and CDR2 SNEGSKA (reference sequence). The CDR3 protein is CSAVHRGQAYNEQFF. Here the CDR3 DNA reads TGCAGTGCTGTCCACAGGGGACAGGCCTACAATGAGCAGTTCTTC.

A note on this clonotype: This may be a read error, as it is one base from a much larger clone. Here the CDR3 omits its conserved ending phenylalanine or tryptophan, so a read error is the likely source. The chain combines TRBV6-2 or TRBV6-3 with TRBJ1-5; tentative D call: TRBD1 (6 bases). CDR1 MNHEY and CDR2 SVGEGT come from the germline V gene. Trimming removed 5 bases at V and 3 bases at J, with 17 bases between. This CDR3 contains 16 residues. In DNA form, the CDR3 reads TGTGCCAGCAGTGAAAGGGGACATTTCGTCAATCAGCCCCAGCATCTT. Translation gives CASSERGHFVNQPQHL.

This clonotype was picked up many times. This sequence joins TRBV20-1 and TRBJ1-4, with D tentatively TRBD1 (6 bases). The V end lost 4 bases, the J end lost 0 bases, and 6 bases lay between the germline ends. CDR1 is DFQATT, CDR2 SNEGSKA, per germline (reference sequence). This CDR3 has 13 residues. The CDR3 DNA reads TGCAGTGCTACAGGGGCAACTAATGAAAAACTGTTTTTT. This sequence encodes CSATGATNEKLFF.

The sample holds many counts of this clonotype. The V and J genes are TRBV3-1 and TRBJ1-1, with D uncertain. V lost 6 bases and J lost 4, with 9 bases in between. The V gene's germline CDR1 is LGHDT and CDR2 YNNKEL (reference sequence). CDR3 length: 12 residues. Here the CDR3 reads CASSWPGTEAFF. CDR3 DNA sequence: TGTGCCAGCAGTTGGCCAGGCACTGAAGCTTTCTTT.

This clonotype was detected ten times or more. The chain has TRBV10-2 and TRBJ1-1; D unresolved. Trimming stripped 6 bases from V and 0 bases from J, with 8 bases between. CDR1 and CDR2 from the germline V gene are WSHSY and SAAADI. CDR3 size: 13 residues. DNA of the CDR3: TGCGCCAGCAGACCCGGAGTGAACACTGAAGCTTTCTTT. It translates to CASRPGVNTEAFF.

A remark on this clonotype: A much larger clone lies one base from this, so it may be a read error. The chain carries TRBV6-9 and TRBJ1-1; D is uncertain. From germline, CDR1 is MNHGY and CDR2 SVAAGI. The CDR3 extends over 13 amino acids. Here the CDR3 reads CASSLTMNTEALF. Written as DNA, the CDR3 is TGTGCCAGCAGTTTGACAATGAACACTGAAGCTTTATTT.

The chain is built from TRBV6-1 and TRBJ1-6; D perhaps matches TRBD1 (6 bases). CDR3 length: 14 residues. The V and J ends lost 5 bases and 11 bases respectively, with 16 bases between them. The germline V gene encodes CDR1 MNHNS and CDR2 SASEGT. The CDR3 nucleotides are TGTGCCAGCAGTCCCGTACAGGGAAATCCACCCCTCCACTTT. Protein sequence: CASSPVQGNPPLHF.

In this sample, this clonotype turned up many times. The chain has TRBV2 and TRBJ1-1, with D perhaps matching TRBD1 (5 bases). Germline V lookup: CDR1 SNHLY, CDR2 FYNNEI. This CDR3 contains 11 residues. V gave up 5 bases and J gave up 5 bases, with 6 bases separating them. CDR3 nucleotide sequence: TGTGCCAGCAGTCAGGGTACTGAAGCTTTCTTT. Its translation is CASSQGTEAFF.

The chain is built from TRBV20-1 and TRBJ2-1; 7 nucleotides line up with TRBD2. Trimming took 1 base from V and 2 from J; bases not matched to a gene: 5. The germline CDR1 and CDR2 sequences are DFQATT and SNEGSKA (reference sequence). The length of the CDR3 is 15 residues. The chain's CDR3 is CSARVTSSPYNEQFF. The CDR3 region has the DNA TGCAGTGCTAGAGTGACTAGCAGTCCCTACAATGAGCAGTTCTTC.

The chain combines TRBV6-1 with TRBJ2-7; TRBD2 matches at 14 bases. V gave up 6 bases and J gave up 3 bases; unmatched junction bases: 1. Germline V gene lookup returns CDR1 MNHNS and CDR2 SASEGT. The CDR3 extends over 14 amino acids. The CDR3 here is CASRGLAGGYEQYF. The CDR3 DNA follows: TGTGCCAGCAGAGGACTAGCGGGAGGCTACGAGCAGTACTTC.

The genes are TRBV6-1 and TRBJ1-1; 8 nucleotides agree with TRBD1. This CDR3 comprises 18 residues. After removal of 6 bases from V and 6 bases from J, the junction contained 21 bases not matched to a gene. Germline assignment: CDR1 MNHNS and CDR2 SASEGT. CDR3 loop: CASRRIPGTGPELSEAFF. As DNA, the CDR3 is TGTGCCAGCAGGAGAATCCCCGGGACAGGACCCGAACTGTCTGAAGCTTTCTTT.